Presented here are 9 T cell receptor beta chains from one specimen sequenced in a study of beta chain features in type 1 diabetes. These receptors have no identified antigens. TCRB transcripts that were expressed got sequenced, as all of the isolated RNA had been reverse transcribed. The repertoire was sequenced with immunoSEQ multiplex PCR; TCRdb's copy has only in-frame clones and lacks some. Among 300,000 to 400,000 clones listed, 13% were seen once. Study-level points and caveats: Shorter TCRB CDR3s, moderately but significantly so, were found in Type 1 diabetes patients in all four CD4+ subsets.

The sequenced material came from naive CD4+ T cells from blood. Source of these receptors: a young woman with type 1 diabetes.

This clone was detected a few times. The chain employs TRBV7-6 and TRBJ2-3, with TRBD1 matching over 8 bases. Looked up from germline, CDR1 is SGHVS and CDR2 is FNYEAQ. The V gene end was trimmed by 1 base and the J gene end by 5 bases; junction bases not matched to a gene: 8. The CDR3 is 16 residues long. CDR3 bases: TGTGCCAGCAGCTTAGAGGGCAGGGGGCTGGGAGATACGCAGTATTTT. Encoded protein: CASSLEGRGLGDTQYF.

The gene calls are TRBV5-1 and TRBJ2-5; 9 nucleotides agree with TRBD2. The CDR3 totals 14 residues. V gave up 2 bases and J gave up 4 bases; unmatched junction bases: 3. Per the germline V gene, CDR1 is SGHRS and CDR2 is YFSETQ. The CDR3 DNA reads as TGCGCCAGCAGCTTTGCGGGAGGGCCAGAGACCCAGTACTTC. Translation: CASSFAGGPETQYF.

The chain couples TRBV28 to TRBJ2-5, with TRBD2 matching 7 bases. The CDR3 runs 15 residues. Per the germline V gene, CDR1 is MDHEN and CDR2 is SYDVKM. Trimming at V came to 9 bases and at J to 2 bases, leaving 12 bases not matched to a gene. The CDR3 DNA is TGTGCCAGTACCTCTGGAGGGAGGGGACAAGAGACCCAGTACTTC. It codes for CASTSGGRGQETQYF.

This clone was counted only a few times. The V gene is TRBV6-5, the J gene TRBJ2-3; a possible D gene is TRBD2 (6 bases). The CDR3 covers 13 residues. Germline CDR1 is MNHEY and CDR2 is SVGAGI. The ends were cut back, 2 bases at V and 4 bases at J, with 7 bases in the middle. Here the CDR3 reads CASSYRGSDTQYF. Here the CDR3 DNA reads TGTGCCAGCAGTTACCGGGGGTCAGATACGCAGTATTTT.

This clone was seen only a few times. The chain uses TRBV5-1 and TRBJ1-1, with D tentatively TRBD1 (6 bases). The germline V gene has CDR1 SGHRS and CDR2 YFSETQ. Between the trimmed V and J ends, which lost 2 bases and 3 bases, there was a span of 17 bases. This CDR3 spans 16 amino acids. The CDR3 DNA reads TGCGCCAGCAGCTTCGGACAGACTCCTGGGGACACTGAAGCTTTCTTT. As protein: CASSFGQTPGDTEAFF.

This clone appeared a few times. This rearrangement joins TRBV4-2 to TRBJ1-5, with no clear D. Germline lookup yields CDR1 LGHNA and CDR2 YNFKEQ. V dropped 1 base and J dropped 6 bases, with 7 bases sitting between them. This CDR3 is 13 amino acids long. This CDR3 reads CASSQGEIQPQHF. In DNA form, the CDR3 reads TGTGCCAGCAGCCAAGGAGAGATTCAGCCCCAGCATTTT.

This CDR3 is CASSARALGSGQETQYF. DNA of the CDR3: TGTGCCAGCAGCGCGAGGGCCCTGGGTAGCGGCCAAGAGACCCAGTACTTC. This chain joins TRBV9 and TRBJ2-5, with TRBD2 as a possible D gene (6 bases). The germline V and J ends were trimmed by 3 bases and 1 base, with 19 bases remaining between them. Germline V gene sequence: CDR1 SGDLS, CDR2 YYNGEE. This CDR3 has 17 residues.

V gene TRBV7-2 combines with J gene TRBJ1-1; D might be TRBD1 (5 bases). CDR1 and CDR2 (germline): SGHTA, FQGNSA. The CDR3 length is 11 residues. Trimming cost V 6 bases and J 11 bases, with 13 bases left between them. The CDR3 DNA sequence: TGTGCCAGCAGTCTGACAGAATTGGCTTTCTTT. This translates into CASSLTELAFF. Filled out from reference TRBV7-2 and TRBJ1-1, the complete variable domain reads GAGVSQSPSNKVTEKGKDVELRCDPISGHTALYWYRQSLGQGLEFLIYFQGNSAPDKSGLPSDRFSAERTGGSVSTLTIQRTQQEDSAVYLCASSLTELAFFGQGTRLTVV.

This clone turned up a few times. The same CDR3 can be traced to other DNA sequences in this sample. The rearrangement uses TRBV29-1 and TRBJ1-5, with 7 positions matching TRBD1. The germline gives CDR1 SQVTM, CDR2 ANQGSEA. The V gene end was trimmed by 4 bases and the J gene end by 5 bases; junction bases not matched to a gene: 2. This CDR3 spans 12 amino acids. In nucleotides, the CDR3 is TGCAGCGTTGGAACAGGGGATCAGCCCCAGCATTTT. This gives the protein CSVGTGDQPQHF.